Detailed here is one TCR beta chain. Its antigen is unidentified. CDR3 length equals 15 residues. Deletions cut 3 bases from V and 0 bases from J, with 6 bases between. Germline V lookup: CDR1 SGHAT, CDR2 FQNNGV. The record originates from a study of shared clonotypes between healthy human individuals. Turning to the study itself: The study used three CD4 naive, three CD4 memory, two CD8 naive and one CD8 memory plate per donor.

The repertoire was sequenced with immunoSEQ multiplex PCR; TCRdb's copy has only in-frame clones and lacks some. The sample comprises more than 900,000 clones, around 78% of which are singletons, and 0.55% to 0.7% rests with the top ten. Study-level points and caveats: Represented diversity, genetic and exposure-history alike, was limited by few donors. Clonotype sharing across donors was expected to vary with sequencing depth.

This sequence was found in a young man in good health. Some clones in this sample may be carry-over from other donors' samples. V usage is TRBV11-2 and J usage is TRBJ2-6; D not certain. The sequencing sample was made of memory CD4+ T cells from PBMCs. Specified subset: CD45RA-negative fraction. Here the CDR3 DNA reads TGTGCCAGCAGCTTGTATGGCTCTGGGGCCAACGTCCTGACTTTC. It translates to CASSLYGSGANVLTF.